This TCR beta chain was found in a study of OX40 agonist ivuxolimab in advanced cancers. In the study overall: Ivuxolimab was an agonistic, fully human IgG2 monoclonal antibody directed against OX40 (CD134), a costimulatory receptor. Intravenous ivuxolimab was administered to patients every 2 weeks at six dose levels: 0.01, 0.1, 0.3, 1.5, 3 and 10 mg/kg. Of the approximately 50 dose-escalation patients, hepatocellular carcinoma was present in about 19, melanoma in some 15, renal cell carcinoma in 9 and head and neck cancer in 9. A male proportion of 70% to 90% and a mean age of roughly 58 years, ranging from roughly 23 to 90, were recorded for the dose-escalation cohort. Patients were allowed to have had prior anti-PD-1, anti-PD-L1 or anti-CTLA-4 therapy, and around two fifths of the dose-escalation patients had been treated with checkpoint inhibitors. Partial responses were achieved by three dose-escalation patients, of whom one had hepatocellular carcinoma and two had cutaneous melanoma. The purpose of peripheral TCRbeta sequencing was to test whether ivuxolimab changed TCR sequence diversity and led to clonal T-cell expansion. The paper describes the monotherapy dose-escalation part (N ≈ 50 patients) of the phase I trial of ivuxolimab. Broader findings and caveats from the paper: In partial responders in the 0.1-3.0 mg/kg groups, normalized peripheral clonal expansion was found to be among the lowest, especially among CD8+ T cells. At doses of 0.1 to 3.0 mg/kg, clonal expansion of both CD4+ and CD8+ T cells in blood was seen between baseline and week 6. The antigen specificity of the clonally expanded peripheral T cells was not determined. After ivuxolimab, CD8+ T cells had more expanded clones than CD4+ T cells on average. Low levels of normalized T-cell clonal expansion were also seen in some patients who did not respond.

Including cysteine and phenylalanine, the CDR3 has 15 amino acids. The entry retains the CDR3 DNA only, 45 bases that are in frame from base 1. The germline V end is reduced by 8 bases and the J end by 4 bases; junction bases left unmatched: 11. CDR1 SGHTA and CDR2 FQGNSA were looked up in the germline V gene. This clone was found a few times. What antigen it recognizes has not been identified. The record has no base qualities; no much larger clone is one base away. The trial excluded patients who had a history of autoimmune disease or were on systemic immunosuppression. In every dose cohort, peripheral blood was drawn for TCR sequencing at baseline, cycle 4 day 1, and cycle 7 day 1. Samples were obtained from an open-label, multicenter, first-in-human phase I dose-escalation trial of ivuxolimab. The trial enrolled adults with locally advanced or metastatic head and neck squamous cell, hepatocellular, melanoma or renal cell carcinoma. Before TCR sequencing, CD4+ and CD8+ T cells were separately sorted from peripheral blood.

Genomic DNA was isolated from the sorted cells so that the TCRbeta CDR3 region could be sequenced. The immunoSEQ Assay was used for sequencing of TCRbeta CDR3 regions. Held by TCRdb, this immuneACCESS table contains in-frame sequences only and omits some clones. Under half of the omission traces to an unresolved V gene where checked; the cause of the rest is unknown. The sample contains about 42,000 clones, roughly 90% of them found a single time. The ten largest clones take up roughly an eighth of the sample. The clonotype originates from an adult with an advanced solid tumor such as melanoma, head and neck, liver or kidney cancer. The chain employs TRBV7-2 and TRBJ2-5; TRBD2 agrees with 9 junctional bases. The sequences come from CD4+ or CD8+ T cells sorted from blood, collected in a trial of the OX40 agonist ivuxolimab. The CDR3 region: CASRGGEHTRETQYF. The DNA sequence is TGTGCCAGCCGCGGGGGGGAACACACCCGAGAGACCCAGTACTTC.